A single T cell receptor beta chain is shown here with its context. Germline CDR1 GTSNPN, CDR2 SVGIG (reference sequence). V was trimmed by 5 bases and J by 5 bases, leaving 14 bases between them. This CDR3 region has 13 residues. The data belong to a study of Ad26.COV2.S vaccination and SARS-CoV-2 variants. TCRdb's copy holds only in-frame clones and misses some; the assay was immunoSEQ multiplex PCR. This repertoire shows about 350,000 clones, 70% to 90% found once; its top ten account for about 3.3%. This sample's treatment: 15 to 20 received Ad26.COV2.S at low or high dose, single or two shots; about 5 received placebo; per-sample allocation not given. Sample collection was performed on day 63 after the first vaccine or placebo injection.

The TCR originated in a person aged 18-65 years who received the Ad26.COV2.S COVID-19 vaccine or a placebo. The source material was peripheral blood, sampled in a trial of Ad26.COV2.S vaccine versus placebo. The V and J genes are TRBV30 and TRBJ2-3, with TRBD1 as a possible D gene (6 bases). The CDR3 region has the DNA TGTGCCTGGGGGACACTGTTGGGAGATACGCAGTATTTT. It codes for CAWGTLLGDTQYF.